These T cell receptor beta chains were read from a single sample in a study of vaccination effects on CD4 cells after COVID-19. Antigens for these TCRs are unknown. Here immunoSEQ multiplex PCR was the method, and the copy in TCRdb shows in-frame clones only, minus some. The sample consists of tens of thousands of clones, under 75% of them appearing once. Material: CD4+ T cells from PBMCs cultured with HCoV-OC43 spike peptides, obtained before COVID-19 vaccination. These receptors originate from a human donor who received a COVID-19 vaccine. CDR3s include the opening cysteine and the closing phenylalanine or tryptophan. Clone sizes are given selectively: once, few, many, or a class where the clone is expanded.

V gene: TRBV7-7; J gene: TRBJ2-3; clone size: NA; CDR3 protein: CASSLGNGADTQYF
V gene: TRBV5-1; J gene: TRBJ2-2; clone size: NA; CDR3 protein: CASSLGHFNTGELFF
V gene: TRBV6-5; J gene: TRBJ2-1; clone size: NA; CDR3 protein: CASTPGPGRAHEQFF
V gene: TRBV19; J gene: TRBJ2-1; clone size: NA; CDR3 protein: CASKRREGGYNEQFF
V gene: TRBV5-4; J gene: TRBJ2-7; clone size: NA; CDR3 protein: CASSLGLVGGEQYF
V gene: TRBV21-1; J gene: TRBJ2-3; clone size: NA; CDR3 protein: CASSKGVGTDTQYF
V gene: TRBV5-1; J gene: TRBJ2-5; clone size: NA; CDR3 protein: CASSRDSGGRAQYF
V gene: TRBV19; J gene: TRBJ1-2; clone size: NA; CDR3 protein: CASRTGDSNYGYTF
V gene: TRBV12-3/TRBV12-4; J gene: TRBJ2-2; clone size: NA; CDR3 protein: CASSFRVSGELFF
V gene: TRBV27; J gene: TRBJ2-1; clone size: NA; CDR3 protein: CASSLGSVNEQFF
V gene: TRBV30; J gene: TRBJ2-1; clone size: few; CDR3 protein: CAWSTVPSGGVHEQFF
V gene: TRBV6-2/TRBV6-3; J gene: TRBJ2-1; clone size: NA; CDR3 protein: CASSWSGAVRLALNEQFF
V gene: TRBV20-1; J gene: TRBJ1-6; clone size: NA; CDR3 protein: CSASGGNSLVF
V gene: TRBV19; J gene: TRBJ2-7; clone size: NA; CDR3 protein: CATRQGVNYEQYF
V gene: TRBV6-4; J gene: TRBJ2-1; clone size: NA; CDR3 protein: CASSPGSSYNEQFF
V gene: TRBV27; J gene: TRBJ1-1; clone size: NA; CDR3 protein: CASSLRGDTEAFF
V gene: TRBV12-3/TRBV12-4; J gene: TRBJ1-2; clone size: NA; CDR3 protein: CASSRKSNYGYTF
V gene: TRBV6-1; J gene: TRBJ2-1; clone size: NA; CDR3 protein: CASSEARRDRALF
V gene: TRBV6-5; J gene: TRBJ1-1; clone size: few; CDR3 protein: CASSYRGLVTEAFF
V gene: TRBV5-1; J gene: TRBJ2-1; clone size: NA; CDR3 protein: CASSDSGNEQFF
V gene: TRBV6-1; J gene: TRBJ1-3; clone size: NA; CDR3 protein: CASSESVVGNTIYF
V gene: TRBV7-9; J gene: TRBJ1-1; clone size: few; CDR3 protein: CAGDRGRNTEAFF
V gene: TRBV4-1; J gene: TRBJ2-3; clone size: NA; CDR3 protein: CASRPPGQGPGQYF
V gene: TRBV2; J gene: TRBJ1-1; clone size: NA; CDR3 protein: CASSEAGQAFTEAFF
V gene: TRBV7-9; J gene: TRBJ1-1; clone size: NA; CDR3 protein: CASSSRTAMNTEAFF
V gene: TRBV5-5; J gene: TRBJ2-7; clone size: NA; CDR3 protein: CASSPGPGEQYF
V gene: TRBV19; J gene: TRBJ2-7; clone size: NA; CDR3 protein: CASSPSGRENEQYF
V gene: TRBV11-2; J gene: TRBJ1-1; clone size: NA; CDR3 protein: CASSPDGGNTEAFF
V gene: TRBV3-1/TRBV3-2; J gene: TRBJ2-1; clone size: medium-sized; CDR3 protein: CASSRRPPVLAGALGEQFF
V gene: TRBV5-1; J gene: TRBJ1-2; clone size: NA; CDR3 protein: CASSLGPGGSYGYTF
V gene: TRBV6-4; J gene: TRBJ2-1; clone size: NA; CDR3 protein: CASSDSASGSWDEQFF
V gene: TRBV6-5; J gene: TRBJ2-5; clone size: NA; CDR3 protein: CASTGLFPETQYF
V gene: TRBV14; J gene: TRBJ1-1; clone size: NA; CDR3 protein: CASSLSQGLGNTEAFF
V gene: TRBV19; J gene: TRBJ1-2; clone size: NA; CDR3 protein: CASSTGSIAFYGYTF
V gene: TRBV10-2; J gene: TRBJ2-7; clone size: once; CDR3 protein: CASSEGPYEQYF
V gene: TRBV7-9; J gene: TRBJ1-4; clone size: NA; CDR3 protein: CASSLGKQGAREKLFF
V gene: TRBV5-6; J gene: TRBJ2-4; clone size: NA; CDR3 protein: CASSAGGFSKNIQYF
V gene: TRBV28; J gene: TRBJ1-2; clone size: NA; CDR3 protein: CASSTTPDNYGYTF
V gene: TRBV5-4; J gene: TRBJ1-5; clone size: NA; CDR3 protein: CASSQDRVGPQHF
V gene: TRBV25-1; J gene: TRBJ1-6; clone size: NA; CDR3 protein: CASSSTVVTNSPLHF
V gene: TRBV19; J gene: TRBJ2-7; clone size: NA; CDR3 protein: CASSTPGQARSYEQYF
V gene: TRBV12-3/TRBV12-4; J gene: TRBJ1-1; clone size: NA; CDR3 protein: CASSLQQGLPAFF
V gene: TRBV12-3/TRBV12-4; J gene: TRBJ1-1; clone size: NA; CDR3 protein: CASRLTVEAFF
V gene: TRBV18; J gene: TRBJ1-1; clone size: NA; CDR3 protein: CASSSDRQNTEAFF
V gene: TRBV4-1; J gene: TRBJ2-7; clone size: NA; CDR3 protein: CASSQVGGLAPEQYF
V gene: TRBV5-4; J gene: TRBJ2-1; clone size: once; CDR3 protein: CASSIQLAGLDEQFF
V gene: TRBV7-2; J gene: TRBJ2-1; clone size: once; CDR3 protein: CASSLERRGYNEQFF
V gene: TRBV27; J gene: TRBJ1-1; clone size: NA; CDR3 protein: CASSLQGGMNTEAFF
V gene: TRBV7-8; J gene: TRBJ1-3; clone size: few; CDR3 protein: CASSLSSRAGNTIYF